This TCR beta chain was captured by sequencing in a study of control samples from healthy donors and cancer patients. V gave up 2 bases and J gave up 7 bases; unmatched junction bases: 15. There are 17 residues in the CDR3. Germline values: CDR1 SGHRS, CDR2 YFSETQ. Libraries were prepared by immunoSEQ multiplex PCR; TCRdb keeps only in-frame clonotypes and omits some of them. The repertoire holds about 55,000 clones, with roughly 88% as singletons. This TCR was sampled from a man over 45 in good health. Material: blood. The rearrangement links TRBV5-1 to TRBJ2-1; 7 nucleotides align to TRBD2. The CDR3 DNA reads as TGCGCCAGCAGCTTTAGTGGTTCGGCGGGAGCGACGAATGAGCAGTTCTTC. It is translated as CASSFSGSAGATNEQFF.